The 21 T cell receptor beta chains below were found in one sample sequenced in a study of human T cells and chemical hapten exposure. Time point of the sample: patch test 1, 2 weeks after DPC sensitization. Noted treatment: therapeutic diphenylcyclopropenone sensitization with weekly scalp DPC. TCRdb re-analysed the RACE reads in MiXCR, keeping a single row per CDR3 protein. The repertoire holds more than 70,000 distinct CDR3 sequences, with about 11% as singletons. Here the sequenced sample was whole blood, taken in connection with sensitization to the hapten diphenylcyclopropenone (DPC). These receptor sequences come from a woman aged 55-70 years with alopecia areata. Some clones in this sample may be carry-over from other donors' samples.

Notes on this clonotype: A much larger clone differs by one base, so this may be a read error. V is TRBV12-3 or TRBV12-4 and J is TRBJ2-4, with D possibly TRBD1 on 6 matching bases. The CDR3 has 13 amino acids. Trimming took off 2 bases at V and 8 bases at J, with 10 bases between the two ends. CDR3 protein: CASSLHNRDIQYF. For the CDR3, the DNA is TGTGCCAGCAGTTTACATAACAGGGACATTCAGTACTTC.

This clonotype has just a few counts. The chain is built from TRBV14 and TRBJ2-7, with D uncertain. The CDR3 is made up of 16 amino acids. V shed 2 bases and J shed 0 bases, with 14 bases lying between them. Germline V CDR1 and CDR2: SGHDN, FVKESK. CDR3 region: CASSQFPGRSSYEQYF. Written as DNA, the CDR3 is TGTGCCAGCAGCCAATTTCCCGGCAGGTCCTCCTACGAGCAGTACTTC.

This clonotype occurred many times. The chain recombines TRBV19 with TRBJ1-1, with D hard to call. The germline V gene has CDR1 LNHDA and CDR2 SQIVND (reference sequence). The CDR3 covers 12 residues. V was clipped by 5 bases and J by 4 bases, with 8 bases between them. CDR3 nucleotide sequence: TGTGCCAGTAGTCACGTTGGCACTGAAGCTTTCTTT. Encoded protein: CASSHVGTEAFF.

This rearrangement joins TRBV10-2 to TRBJ2-7; possibly TRBD2 for D (6 bases). V was pared by 6 bases and J by 0 bases, with 15 bases between. Germline V gene data show CDR1 as WSHSY and CDR2 as SAAADI. There are 15 residues in the CDR3. CDR3 coding DNA: TGCGCCAGCAGGGGGACTCTTTATAGCTCCTACGAGCAGTACTTC. This sequence encodes CASRGTLYSSYEQYF.

This clonotype occurred many times. The V gene is TRBV19, the J gene TRBJ2-7, with no clear D. The CDR3 is 13 amino acids. The V gene lost 5 bases and the J gene lost 2 bases, with 10 bases spanning the gap. CDR1 and CDR2 from the germline V gene are LNHDA and SQIVND (reference sequence). The CDR3 nucleotides read TGTGCCAGTAGTGATTCGGTGGCCTACGAGCAGTACTTC. It yields the protein CASSDSVAYEQYF.

This clonotype was recorded at least ten times. The V call is TRBV21-1, the J call TRBJ1-1; the table's TRBD1 call for D was not verified on the DNA. TRBV21-1 is reported as a pseudogene. The CDR3 totals 19 residues. The DNA of the CDR3 is TGTGCCAGCAGCAAAGACGGGAAGAGAACAGGGGGCTTGGGCACTGAAGCTTTCTTT. Its protein is CASSKDGKRTGGLGTEAFF.

There are a few counts of this clonotype. The chain has TRBV7-9 and TRBJ1-4; D not resolved. This CDR3 is built from 17 residues. Germline-derived CDR1 and CDR2 are SEHNR and FQNEAQ (reference sequence). The V end was cut by 1 base, the J end by 0 bases, with 12 bases between. The CDR3 reads CASSLGSGRATNEKLFF. DNA of the CDR3: TGTGCCAGCAGCTTAGGTAGCGGCCGGGCAACTAATGAAAAACTGTTTTTT.

This clonotype was detected many times. This rearrangement joins TRBV29-1 to TRBJ2-5; 8 nucleotides match TRBD1. Germline values: CDR1 SQVTM, CDR2 ANQGSEA. The J segment lost 4 bases and the V segment lost 7 bases, leaving 2 bases of the junction unmatched. CDR3 length: 11 amino acids. CDR3 nucleotide sequence: TGCAGCGCCGACAGGGGAGAGACCCAGTACTTC. Amino acids: CSADRGETQYF.

This clonotype was detected many times. This chain joins TRBV4-2 and TRBJ1-1; D not certain. Trimming stripped 0 bases from V and 0 bases from J, with 8 bases between. Germline assignment: CDR1 LGHNA and CDR2 YNFKEQ. CDR3 size: 15 residues. DNA for the CDR3: TGTGCCAGCAGCCAAGATCGAAGGATGAACACTGAAGCTTTCTTT. The encoded protein is CASSQDRRMNTEAFF.

This clonotype was recorded many times. The chain has TRBV29-1 and TRBJ2-5, with 7 nucleotides matching TRBD1. The CDR3 consists of 12 residues. J was trimmed by 2 bases and V by 7 bases; bases with no gene match: 4. Germline V lookup: CDR1 SQVTM, CDR2 ANQGSEA. The CDR3 spells CSGGQEQETQYF. The DNA of the CDR3 is TGCAGCGGAGGACAGGAGCAAGAGACCCAGTACTTC. Complete variable domain (other parts from reference TRBV29-1 and TRBJ2-5): SAVISQKPSRDICQRGTSLTIQCQVDSQVTMMFWYRQQPGQSLTLIATANQGSEATYESGFVIDKFPISRPNLTFSTLTVSNMSPEDSSIYLCSGGQEQETQYFGPGTRLLVL.

The table lists this clonotype with many counts. The V and J genes are TRBV6-4 and TRBJ2-7; D is perhaps TRBD1 or TRBD2 (5 bases each). Per germline, CDR1 MRHNA and CDR2 SNTAGT. CDR3 length: 15 residues. With 4 bases removed from V and 8 bases from J, the gap between germline ends came to 21 bases. The CDR3 DNA reads as TGTGCCAGCAGTGTCCCCCGGGACGGACCCATGAAGCAGTACTTC. It specifies CASSVPRDGPMKQYF.

This clonotype showed up many times. The chain recombines TRBV20-1 with TRBJ1-1; D remains unclear. Deletions cut 0 bases from V and 1 base from J, with 3 bases between. The CDR3 spans 12 residues. From germline, CDR1 is DFQATT and CDR2 SNEGSKA (reference sequence). The CDR3: CSARDRNTEAFF. In DNA form, the CDR3 reads TGCAGTGCTAGAGACAGGAACACTGAAGCTTTCTTT.

On this clonotype itself: This may be a read error, as it is one base from a much larger clone. The chain is built from TRBV7-6 and TRBJ2-4, with D perhaps being TRBD1 or TRBD2 (6 bases each). Germline CDR1 is SGHVS and CDR2 is FNYEAQ. CDR3 length: 15 amino acids. DNA for the CDR3: TGTGCCAGCAGCTTAGGGGGGGCGCGGTCCACCATTCTGTACTTC. This translates into CASSLGGARSTILYF.

The J gene is TRBJ2-5, the V gene TRBV10-3, with D uncertain. V lost 10 bases and J lost 1, with 19 bases in between. The germline V gene has CDR1 ENHRY and CDR2 SYGVKD. CDR3 length: 15 residues. Here the CDR3 DNA reads TGTGCCACCGCAGATAGATTGGCAGCCCAAGAGACCCAGTACTTC. This translates into CATADRLAAQETQYF.

In its sample, this clonotype was seen a few times. The J gene is TRBJ1-6, the V gene TRBV18, with TRBD1 matching over 10 bases. This CDR3 contains 15 residues. V dropped 6 bases and J dropped 10; count of bases not matched to a gene: 9. Per germline, CDR1 KGHSH and CDR2 LQKENI. DNA of the CDR3: TGTGCCAGCTCCACGGGACAGGGGATCGACTCACCCCTCCACTTT. This codes for CASSTGQGIDSPLHF.

This clonotype was picked up a small number of times. J is TRBJ2-5 and V is TRBV2, with D possibly matching TRBD1 (6 bases). V lost 0 bases to trimming and J lost 5 bases, with 13 bases between them. CDR3 length equals 15 residues. Germline V gene data show CDR1 as SNHLY and CDR2 as FYNNEI. The CDR3 nucleotides read TGTGCCAGCAGTGAAGCGCTTCCAGGGGTGGAGACCCAGTACTTC. This gives the protein CASSEALPGVETQYF.

This clonotype was detected ten times or more. The chain carries TRBV10-3 and TRBJ1-5; no definite D call. Trimming pared 10 bases from V and 1 base from J, leaving 11 bases between. CDR1 ENHRY and CDR2 SYGVKD come from the germline V gene. The CDR3 length is 13 residues. CDR3 DNA sequence: TGTGCCACCGGAACAGTGAGCAATCAGCCCCAGCATTTT. It encodes CATGTVSNQPQHF.

The chain joins TRBV10-3 to TRBJ2-7; the match to TRBD2 covers 10 bases. This CDR3 comprises 14 residues. J gave up 2 bases and V 2 bases, and 0 bases lay outside the gene matches. CDR1 is ENHRY and CDR2 is SYGVKD in the germline V gene. The CDR3 nucleotides are TGTGCCATCAGTGAGACTAGCGGGGCCTACGAGCAGTACTTC. Its translation is CAISETSGAYEQYF.

The rearrangement joins TRBV4-1 to TRBJ1-1; 8 bases match TRBD1. The germline V gene encodes CDR1 MGHRA and CDR2 YSYEKL. There are 14 residues in the CDR3. The J segment lost 7 bases and the V segment lost 1 base, leaving 5 bases of the junction unmatched. CDR3 region: CASSQAGGGGEAFF. For the CDR3, the DNA is TGCGCCAGCAGCCAAGCAGGGGGCGGAGGTGAAGCTTTCTTT.

This clonotype was seen ten or more times. This chain links TRBV7-8 with TRBJ2-2; D possibly corresponds to TRBD2 (5 bases). From germline, CDR1 is SGHVS and CDR2 FQNEAQ. The CDR3 is made up of 13 amino acids. V was trimmed by 7 bases and J by 4 bases, leaving 10 bases between them. CDR3 sequence reads: CASTSSTTGELFF. DNA of the CDR3: TGTGCCAGCACATCTAGCACCACCGGGGAGCTGTTTTTT.

Many counts were recorded for this clonotype. The chain is built from TRBV25-1 and TRBJ1-1; D is undetermined. CDR1 and CDR2 from the germline V gene are MGHDK and SYGVNS. V lost 4 bases and J 8 bases, leaving 8 bases between the germline ends. The CDR3 is 11 amino acids. CDR3 in amino acids: CASSGVTEAFF. Written as DNA, the CDR3 is TGTGCCAGCAGTGGGGTGACAGAAGCTTTCTTT.